This T cell receptor beta chain was identified during a study of shared clonotypes between healthy human individuals. Across the whole study: Used for every donor were three CD4 naive, three CD4 memory, two CD8 naive and one CD8 memory plate.

There were no recent acute infections or vaccinations among the donors, who were healthy HIV-negative adults. This CDR3 comprises 15 residues. Trimming at V came to 4 bases and at J to 4 bases, leaving 9 bases not matched to a gene. CDR1 and CDR2 from the germline V gene are SGHDT and YYEEEE. Sequencing used immunoSEQ multiplex PCR; TCRdb keeps in-frame clones, though not all of them. Found here are millions of clones, approximately 92% of them singletons; the top ten hold under 0.15%. Material for sequencing was naive CD4+ T cells sorted from blood. Subset in this sample: CD45RA+ positively selected. This chain links TRBV5-6 with TRBJ2-7; 9 bases agree with TRBD2. The clonotype comes from a man younger than 30 in good health. The CDR3 DNA reads TGTGCCAGCAGCCCTATAGCGGGAGAGGGGTACGAGCAGTACTTC. It yields the protein CASSPIAGEGYEQYF.